This T cell receptor (beta chain) was obtained from a study of OX40 agonist ivuxolimab in advanced cancers. Study details: Dose-escalation patients had hepatocellular carcinoma, melanoma, renal cell or head and neck cancer.

This CDR3 has 13 amino acids. Per the germline V gene, CDR1 is LNHDA and CDR2 is SQIVND (reference sequence). Trimming pared 3 bases from V and 7 bases from J, leaving 13 bases between. The table came from immunoSEQ multiplex PCR; TCRdb's copy has only in-frame clones and leaves some out. Of about 61,000 clones listed, approximately 92% are singletons. Remarks on this clone: No antigen is known for it.

Points from the study as a whole: At doses 0.1 to 3.0 mg/kg, CD4+ and CD8+ clones expanded.

The chain has TRBV19 and TRBJ2-7, with a possible D match to TRBD2 (5 bases). The TCR comes from an adult with an advanced solid tumor such as melanoma, head and neck, liver or kidney cancer. The starting material was CD4+ or CD8+ T cells sorted from blood, obtained in a trial of the OX40 agonist ivuxolimab. CDR3 residues: CASSIGGYREQYV. The CDR3 nucleotides are TGTGCCAGTAGTATCGGCGGGTATAGGGAGCAGTACGTC.